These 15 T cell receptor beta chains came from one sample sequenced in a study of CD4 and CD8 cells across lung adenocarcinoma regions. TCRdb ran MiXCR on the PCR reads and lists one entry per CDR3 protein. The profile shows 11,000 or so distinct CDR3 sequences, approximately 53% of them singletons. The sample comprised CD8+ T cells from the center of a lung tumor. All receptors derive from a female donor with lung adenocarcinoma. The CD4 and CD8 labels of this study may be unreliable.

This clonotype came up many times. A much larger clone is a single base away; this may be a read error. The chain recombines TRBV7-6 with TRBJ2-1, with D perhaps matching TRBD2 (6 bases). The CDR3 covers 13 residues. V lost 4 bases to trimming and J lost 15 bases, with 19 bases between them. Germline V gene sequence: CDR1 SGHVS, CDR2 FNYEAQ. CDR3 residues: CASSSEEGGRGFF. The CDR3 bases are TGTGCCAGCAGCTCGGAGGAGGGTGGAAGAGGGTTCTTC.

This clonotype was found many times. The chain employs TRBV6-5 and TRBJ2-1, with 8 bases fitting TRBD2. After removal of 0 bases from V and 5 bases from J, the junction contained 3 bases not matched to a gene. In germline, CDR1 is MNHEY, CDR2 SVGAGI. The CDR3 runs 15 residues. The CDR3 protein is CASSYSAGANNEQFF. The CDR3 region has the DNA TGTGCCAGCAGTTACTCAGCGGGAGCGAACAATGAGCAGTTCTTC.

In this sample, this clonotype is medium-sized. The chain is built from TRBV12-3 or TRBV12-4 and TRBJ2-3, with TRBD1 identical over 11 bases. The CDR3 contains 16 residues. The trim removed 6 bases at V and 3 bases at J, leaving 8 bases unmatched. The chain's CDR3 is CASSPGQGGRTDTQYF. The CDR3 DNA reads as TGTGCCAGCAGCCCGGGACAGGGGGGAAGGACAGATACGCAGTATTTT.

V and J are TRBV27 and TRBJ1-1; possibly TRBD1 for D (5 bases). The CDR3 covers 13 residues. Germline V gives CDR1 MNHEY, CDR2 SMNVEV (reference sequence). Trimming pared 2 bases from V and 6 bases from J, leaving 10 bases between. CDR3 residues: CASSLAQGAEAFF. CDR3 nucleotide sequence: TGTGCCAGCAGTTTAGCCCAGGGCGCTGAAGCTTTCTTT.

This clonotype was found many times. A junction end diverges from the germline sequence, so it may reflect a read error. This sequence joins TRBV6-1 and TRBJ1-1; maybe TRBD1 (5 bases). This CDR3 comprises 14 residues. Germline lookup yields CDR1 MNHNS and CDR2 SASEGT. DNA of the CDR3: TGTGCCAGCAGCGAAGTCTGGGGGAGTGGTGAAGCTTTCTTT. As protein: CASSEVWGSGEAFF.

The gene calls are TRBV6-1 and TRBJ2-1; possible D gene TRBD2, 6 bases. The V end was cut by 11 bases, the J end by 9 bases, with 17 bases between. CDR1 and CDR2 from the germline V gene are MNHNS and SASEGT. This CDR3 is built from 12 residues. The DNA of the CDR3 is TGTGCCGGGGGGAGAGGGTACGGTGAGCAGTTCTTC. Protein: CAGGRGYGEQFF.

This chain's CDR3 is CASSYRAGSQKTQYF. The CDR3 DNA reads as TGTGCCAGCAGTTACCGGGCCGGTTCCCAAAAGACTCAGTACTTC. V and J are TRBV6-5 and TRBJ2-4, with unresolved D. CDR3 size: 15 residues. Germline assignment: CDR1 MNHEY and CDR2 SVGAGI. With 2 bases removed from V and 12 bases from J, the gap between germline ends came to 20 bases.

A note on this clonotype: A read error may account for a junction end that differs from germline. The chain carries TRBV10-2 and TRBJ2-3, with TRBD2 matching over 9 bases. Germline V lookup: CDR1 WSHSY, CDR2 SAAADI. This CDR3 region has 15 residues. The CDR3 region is CASRDLAGSTETQYF. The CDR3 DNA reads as TGCGCCAGCAGAGATCTAGCGGGGAGCACAGAGACGCAGTATTTC.

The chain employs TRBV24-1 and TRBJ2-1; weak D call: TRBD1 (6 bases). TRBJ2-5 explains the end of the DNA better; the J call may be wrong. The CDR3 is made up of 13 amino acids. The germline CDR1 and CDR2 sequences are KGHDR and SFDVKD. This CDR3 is CATSEQGRETQYF. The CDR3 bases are TGTGCCACCAGTGAACAGGGTAGAGAGACCCAGTACTTC.

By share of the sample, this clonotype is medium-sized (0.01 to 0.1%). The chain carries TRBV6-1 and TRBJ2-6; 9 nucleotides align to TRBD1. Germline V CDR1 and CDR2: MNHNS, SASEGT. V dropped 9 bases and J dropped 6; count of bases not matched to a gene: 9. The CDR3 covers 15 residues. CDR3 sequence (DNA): TGTGCCAGTAATCCGGGACAGGGAAAGGCCAACGTCCTGACTTTC. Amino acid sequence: CASNPGQGKANVLTF.

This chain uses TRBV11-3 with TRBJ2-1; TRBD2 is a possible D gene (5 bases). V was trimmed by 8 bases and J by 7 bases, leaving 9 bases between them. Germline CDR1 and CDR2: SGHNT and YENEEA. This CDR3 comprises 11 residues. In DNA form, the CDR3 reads TGTGCCAGCGGGAGAGGAAATGAGCAGTTCTTC. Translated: CASGRGNEQFF.

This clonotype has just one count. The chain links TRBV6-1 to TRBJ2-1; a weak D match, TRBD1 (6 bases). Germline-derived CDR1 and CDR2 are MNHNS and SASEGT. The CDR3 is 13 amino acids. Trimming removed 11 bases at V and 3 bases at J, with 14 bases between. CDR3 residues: CASMQGNYNEQFF. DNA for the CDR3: TGTGCCTCAATGCAGGGGAACTACAATGAGCAGTTCTTC.

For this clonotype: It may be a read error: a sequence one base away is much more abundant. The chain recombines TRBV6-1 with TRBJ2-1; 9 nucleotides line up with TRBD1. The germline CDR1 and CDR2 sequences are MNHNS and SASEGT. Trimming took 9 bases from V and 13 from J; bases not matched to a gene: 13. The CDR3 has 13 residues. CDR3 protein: CARSPGQGETQFF. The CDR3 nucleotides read TGTGCCAGGAGTCCGGGACAGGGCGAGACCCAGTTCTTC.

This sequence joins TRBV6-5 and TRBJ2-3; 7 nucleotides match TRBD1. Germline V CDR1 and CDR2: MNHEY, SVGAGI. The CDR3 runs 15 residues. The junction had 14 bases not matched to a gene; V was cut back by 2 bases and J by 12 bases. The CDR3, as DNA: TGTGCCAGCAGTTACCGGGACAGAAGCAAAAATATTCAGTATTTT. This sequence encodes CASSYRDRSKNIQYF.

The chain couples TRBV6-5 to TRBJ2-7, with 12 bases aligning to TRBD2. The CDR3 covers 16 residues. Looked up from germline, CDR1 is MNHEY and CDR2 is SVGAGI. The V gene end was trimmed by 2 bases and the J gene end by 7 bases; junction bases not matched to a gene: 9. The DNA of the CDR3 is TGTGCCAGCAGTTACCGCACTAGCGGGAGGCCGGGGGAGCAGTACTTC. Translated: CASSYRTSGRPGEQYF.